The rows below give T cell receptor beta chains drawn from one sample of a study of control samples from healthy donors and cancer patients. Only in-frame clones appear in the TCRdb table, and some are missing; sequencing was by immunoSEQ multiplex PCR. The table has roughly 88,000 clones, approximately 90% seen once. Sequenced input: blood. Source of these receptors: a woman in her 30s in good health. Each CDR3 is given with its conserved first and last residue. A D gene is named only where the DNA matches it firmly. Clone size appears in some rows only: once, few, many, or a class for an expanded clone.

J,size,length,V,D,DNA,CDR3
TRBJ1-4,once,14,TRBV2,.,TGTGCCAGCAGTGGCGGCAGGGGCCCTGAAAAACTGTTTTTT,CASSGGRGPEKLFF
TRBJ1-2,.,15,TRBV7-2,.,TGTGCCAGCAGCGTACGACGTGGGGGCGCCTATGGCTACACCTTC,CASSVRRGGAYGYTF
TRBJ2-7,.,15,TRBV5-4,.,TGTGCCAGCAGTCCAGGGGGGCAGAGTTCCTACGAGCAGTACTTC,CASSPGGQSSYEQYF
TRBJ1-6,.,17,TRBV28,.,TGTGCCAGCAGTCCACACGCACAAAGCTCCTATAATTCACCCCTCCACTTT,CASSPHAQSSYNSPLHF
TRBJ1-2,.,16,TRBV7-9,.,TGTGCCAGCAGCATGAGTGACATTAGGCATTACTATGGCTACACCTTC,CASSMSDIRHYYGYTF
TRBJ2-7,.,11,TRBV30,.,TGTGCCTCCACCAGGTCCTACGAGCAGTACTTC,CASTRSYEQYF
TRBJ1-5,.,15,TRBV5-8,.,TGTGCCAGCAGCTTGGAAGGGTCTCGCAATCAGCCCCAGCATTTT,CASSLEGSRNQPQHF
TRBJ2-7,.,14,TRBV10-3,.,TGTGCCATCAGTAAAACTACCCAGTCCTACGAGCAGTACTTC,CAISKTTQSYEQYF
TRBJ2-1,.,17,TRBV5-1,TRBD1,TGCGCCAGCAGCCGGAATGGACAGGGGTTTCCCTACAATGAGCAGTTCTTC,CASSRNGQGFPYNEQFF
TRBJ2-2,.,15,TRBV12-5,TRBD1,TGTGCTAGGGGCCTGGGACAGGCCAACACCGGGGAGCTGTTTTTT,CARGLGQANTGELFF
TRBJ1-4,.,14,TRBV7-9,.,TGTGCCAGCAGCTTAGTACAGGGAAATGAAAAACTGTTTTTT,CASSLVQGNEKLFF
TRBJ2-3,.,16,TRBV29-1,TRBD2,TGCAGCGTTGAAGATTACGTAGCGGGAAGCTTAGATACGCAGTATTTT,CSVEDYVAGSLDTQYF
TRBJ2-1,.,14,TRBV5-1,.,TGCGCCAGCAGCTTGGGCAGGGGAGAGGGTGAGCAGTTCTTC,CASSLGRGEGEQFF
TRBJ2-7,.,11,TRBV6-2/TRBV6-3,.,TGTGCCAGCAGCATGGGGGGAGAGCAGTACTTC,CASSMGGEQYF
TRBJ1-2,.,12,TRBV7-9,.,TGTGCCAGCAGCGACAGAAACTATGGCTACACCTTC,CASSDRNYGYTF
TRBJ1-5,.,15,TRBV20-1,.,TGCAGTGCTAGTAAAATAGCAGGCGCCAATCAGCCCCAGCATTTT,CSASKIAGANQPQHF
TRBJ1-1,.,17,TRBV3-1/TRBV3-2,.,TGTGCCAGCAGCCAATACCGGGGCCAGCTAATGAACACTGAAGCTTTCTTT,CASSQYRGQLMNTEAFF
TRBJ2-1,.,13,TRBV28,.,TGTGCCAGCAGCTCCCCGCCGAGGGATGAGCAGTTCTTC,CASSSPPRDEQFF
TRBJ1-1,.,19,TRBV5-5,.,TGTGCCAGCAGCTGGGCCCGTGGGGGGCGGGGGGACGAGAACACTGAAGCTTTCTTT,CASSWARGGRGDENTEAFF
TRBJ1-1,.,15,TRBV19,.,TGTGCCAGTAGTCTTAGCGACCACATGGTCACTGAAGCTTTCTTT,CASSLSDHMVTEAFF
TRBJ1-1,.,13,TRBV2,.,TGTGCCAGCAGTTGGGAGTATGAGGCTGAAGCTTTCTTT,CASSWEYEAEAFF
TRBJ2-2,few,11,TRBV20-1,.,TGCAGCGGGGGGAACACCGGGGAGCTGTTTTTT,CSGGNTGELFF
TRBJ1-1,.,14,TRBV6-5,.,TGTGCCAGCAGCCTTGGGGGCGCGTACACTGAAGCTTTCTTT,CASSLGGAYTEAFF
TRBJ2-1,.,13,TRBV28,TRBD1,TGTGCCAGCAGTTCGGGACAGGGCAATGAGCAGTTCTTC,CASSSGQGNEQFF
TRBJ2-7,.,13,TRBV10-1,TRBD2,TGCGCCAGCACTTCAGCGGGAGGGTTCGAGCAGTACTTC,CASTSAGGFEQYF
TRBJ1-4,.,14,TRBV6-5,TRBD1,TGTGCCAGCAGTAATACAGGGGAGTGGGAAAAACTGTTTTTT,CASSNTGEWEKLFF
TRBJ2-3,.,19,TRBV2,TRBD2,TGTGCCAGCAGCGTACCAGGGACTAGCGGGGGTTCTAGCACAGATACGCAGTATTTT,CASSVPGTSGGSSTDTQYF
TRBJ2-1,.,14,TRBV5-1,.,TGCGCCAGCAGCTTAAGTCTTAACCCCGATGAGCAGTTCTTC,CASSLSLNPDEQFF
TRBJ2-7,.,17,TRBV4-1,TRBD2,TGCGCCAGCAGCCAAGAACTAGCGGGGGGTGGATCCTACGAGCAGTACTTC,CASSQELAGGGSYEQYF
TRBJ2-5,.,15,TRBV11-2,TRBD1,TGTGCCAGCAGCTTAGCTCACAGGGGTAGGCAGACCCAGTACTTC,CASSLAHRGRQTQYF
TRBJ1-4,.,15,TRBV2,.,TGTGCCAGCAGTGAATCCCCCAGGGTTGGTGAAAAACTGTTTTTT,CASSESPRVGEKLFF
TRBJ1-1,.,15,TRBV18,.,TGTGCCAGCTCACCACCGAAGGGGGAGAACACTGAAGCTTTCTTT,CASSPPKGENTEAFF
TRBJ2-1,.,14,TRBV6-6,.,TGTGCCAGCAGCCCCACCGCATCCTACAATGAGCAGTTCTTC,CASSPTASYNEQFF
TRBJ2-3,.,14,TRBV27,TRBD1,TGTGCCAGCAATCTGGACAGGGGCGGAGATACGCAGTATTTT,CASNLDRGGDTQYF
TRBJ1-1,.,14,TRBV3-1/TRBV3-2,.,TGTGCCAGCAGCTCTCAAACGGGGCGGGCTGAAGCTTTCTTT,CASSSQTGRAEAFF
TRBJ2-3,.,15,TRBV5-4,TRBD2,TGTGCCAGCAGCATTAGCGGGAGGGCCACAGATACGCAGTATTTT,CASSISGRATDTQYF
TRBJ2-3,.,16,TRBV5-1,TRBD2,TGCGCCAGCAGCTTGGATAGCGGGAGACTCTTAGATACGCAGTATTTT,CASSLDSGRLLDTQYF
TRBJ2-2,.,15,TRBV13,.,TGTGCCAGCAGCTCCCGGACAGCGAACACCGGGGAGCTGTTTTTT,CASSSRTANTGELFF
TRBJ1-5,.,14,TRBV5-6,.,TGTGCCAGCAGCTTGGCCAGGGGAGATCAGCCCCAGCATTTT,CASSLARGDQPQHF
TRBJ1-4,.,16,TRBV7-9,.,TGTGCCAGCAGCCCCTCACCGGGATCCCTAGCTGAAAAACTGTTTTTT,CASSPSPGSLAEKLFF
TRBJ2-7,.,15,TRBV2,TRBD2,TGTGCCAGCAGTGAACTCGCGGGGGGGCTCTACGAGCAGTACTTC,CASSELAGGLYEQYF
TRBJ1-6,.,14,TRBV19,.,TGTGCCAGTAGTATTACCGGGGCCAATTCACCCCTCCACTTT,CASSITGANSPLHF
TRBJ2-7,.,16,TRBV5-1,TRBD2,TGCGCCAGCAGCTTTTATCCAGCGGGAGGGATTGGGGAGCAGTACTTC,CASSFYPAGGIGEQYF
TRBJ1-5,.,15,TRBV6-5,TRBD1,TGTGCCAGCAGTACTGGGACAGGACATGGTCAGCCCCAGCATTTT,CASSTGTGHGQPQHF
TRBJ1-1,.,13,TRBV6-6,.,TGTGCCAGCAGTTACGAAGGGAACACTGAAGCTTTCTTT,CASSYEGNTEAFF
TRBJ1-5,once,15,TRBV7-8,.,TGTGCCAGCAGCGTGAGATACAGTGGGTCGGCGCCCCAGCATTTT,CASSVRYSGSAPQHF
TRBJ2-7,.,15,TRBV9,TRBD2,TGTGCCAGCAGCCCGCGGGGGACTTCTGGCTACGAGCAGTACTTC,CASSPRGTSGYEQYF